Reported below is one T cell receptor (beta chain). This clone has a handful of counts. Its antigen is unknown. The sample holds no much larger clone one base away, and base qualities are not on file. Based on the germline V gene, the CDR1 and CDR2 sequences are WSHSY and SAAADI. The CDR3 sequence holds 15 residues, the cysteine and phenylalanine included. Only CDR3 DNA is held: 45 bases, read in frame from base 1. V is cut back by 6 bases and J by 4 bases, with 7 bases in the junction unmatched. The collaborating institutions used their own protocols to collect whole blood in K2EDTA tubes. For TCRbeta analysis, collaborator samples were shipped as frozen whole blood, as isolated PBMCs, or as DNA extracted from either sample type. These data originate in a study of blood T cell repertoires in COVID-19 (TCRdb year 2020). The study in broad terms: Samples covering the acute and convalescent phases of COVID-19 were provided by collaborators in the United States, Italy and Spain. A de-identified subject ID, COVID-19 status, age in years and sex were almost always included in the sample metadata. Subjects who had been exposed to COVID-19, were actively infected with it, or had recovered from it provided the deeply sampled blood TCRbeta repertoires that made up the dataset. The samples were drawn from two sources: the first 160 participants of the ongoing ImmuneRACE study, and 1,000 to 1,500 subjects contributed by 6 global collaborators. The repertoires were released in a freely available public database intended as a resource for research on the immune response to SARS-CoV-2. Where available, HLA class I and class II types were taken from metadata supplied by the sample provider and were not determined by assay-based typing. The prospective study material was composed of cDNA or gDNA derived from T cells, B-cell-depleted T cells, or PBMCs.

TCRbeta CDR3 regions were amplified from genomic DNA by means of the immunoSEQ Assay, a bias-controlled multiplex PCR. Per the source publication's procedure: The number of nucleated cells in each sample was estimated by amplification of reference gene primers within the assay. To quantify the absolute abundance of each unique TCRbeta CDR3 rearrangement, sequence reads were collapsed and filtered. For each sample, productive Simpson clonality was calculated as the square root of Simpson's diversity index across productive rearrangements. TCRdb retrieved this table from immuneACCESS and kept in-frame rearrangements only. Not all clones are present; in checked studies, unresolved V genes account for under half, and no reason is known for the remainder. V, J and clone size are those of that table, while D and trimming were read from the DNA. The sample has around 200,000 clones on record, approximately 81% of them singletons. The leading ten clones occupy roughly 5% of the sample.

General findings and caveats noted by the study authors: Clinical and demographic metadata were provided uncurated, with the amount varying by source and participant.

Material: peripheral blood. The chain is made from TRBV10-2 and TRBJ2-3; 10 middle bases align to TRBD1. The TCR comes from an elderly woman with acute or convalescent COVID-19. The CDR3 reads CASSLPGTGADTQYF. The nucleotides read TGCGCCAGCAGCCTCCCCGGGACAGGGGCAGATACGCAGTATTTT.